This TCR beta chain is from a study of blood T cell repertoires in COVID-19. Across the study: The study drew acute and convalescent COVID-19 samples from the United States, Italy and Spain. T cells, B-cell-depleted T cells, or PBMCs supplied cDNA or gDNA.

Authors' methods: Amplification of reference gene primers was used by the study to estimate nucleated cell counts. Clones were sequenced by immunoSEQ multiplex PCR, and TCRdb holds only the in-frame ones, with some missing. That table supplies the V and J calls and clone size; D and trimming were determined from the DNA. The table has some 240,000 clones, 65% to 90% seen once. Germline CDR1 is KGHSH and CDR2 is LQKENI. The CDR3 runs 14 residues. V lost 6 bases, J lost 0 bases, and 3 bases stayed unmatched. The origin of this receptor is a woman between 35 and 50 years old who had recovered from COVID-19. Sequences were obtained from peripheral blood. The chain uses TRBV18 and TRBJ1-1, with 8 bases identical to TRBD1. The CDR3 spells CASSGQEVNTEAFF. Here the CDR3 DNA reads TGTGCCAGCTCGGGACAGGAGGTGAACACTGAAGCTTTCTTT.